The source of this T cell receptor beta chain is a study of blood T cell repertoires in COVID-19. Study-level information: There were acute and convalescent COVID-19 samples, and they came from the United States, Italy and Spain.

After removal of 8 bases from V and 1 base from J, the junction contained 10 bases not matched to a gene. Germline loops: CDR1 SGHTA, CDR2 FQGNSA. This CDR3 comprises 15 residues. Living in roughly 25 US areas, the participants were between about 18 and 95 years of age. Using immunoSEQ multiplex PCR, the repertoire was profiled, and TCRdb retains in-frame clones only, with some absent. This table has 100,000 to 150,000 clones, 84% appearing once. Sequencing was carried out using PBMCs or T cells enriched from blood (not recorded which). The TCR was taken from a woman in her twenties or thirties who had recovered from COVID-19. V gene TRBV7-2 combines with J gene TRBJ2-7, with 8 bases aligning to TRBD1. CDR3 sequence reads: CASGQDRARSYEQYF. CDR3 sequence (DNA): TGTGCCAGCGGGCAGGACAGGGCGAGGTCCTACGAGCAGTACTTC. Complete variable domain (other parts from reference TRBV7-2 and TRBJ2-7): GAGVSQSPSNKVTEKGKDVELRCDPISGHTALYWYRQSLGQGLEFLIYFQGNSAPDKSGLPSDRFSAERTGGSVSTLTIQRTQQEDSAVYLCASGQDRARSYEQYFGPGTRLTVT.